A selection of T cell receptor beta chains follows, all from one sample in a study of regulatory T cells in long-lasting Graves disease. TCRdb re-derived calls from the multiplex PCR reads in MiXCR, one entry per CDR3 protein. The repertoire includes approximately 350,000 distinct CDR3 sequences, under 20% of them detected once, and 20% to 25% sits in the top ten. Separately, the same data were catalogued under a study of T cells in Graves' hyperthyroidism and ophthalmopathy.

Here the sequenced sample was peripheral blood mononuclear cells (PBMCs), taken at new diagnosis, from a patient treated with antithyroid drugs. The receptors derive from a woman aged 18-29 years with Graves disease. Each CDR3 is given without its conserved first and last residue. Each record gives: J gene, V gene, CDR3 protein.

J: TRBJ2-1
V: TRBV7-9
CDR3: ASTASGRLNEQF

J: TRBJ1-5
V: TRBV12-3/TRBV12-4
CDR3: ASSPVGGYQPQH

J: TRBJ1-1
V: TRBV28
CDR3: ASSLFKGSANTEAF

J: TRBJ2-1
V: TRBV30
CDR3: AWSSGEDNEQF

J: TRBJ1-2
V: TRBV5-1
CDR3: ASSPRGGDTNYGYT

J: TRBJ1-5
V: TRBV28
CDR3: ASSPRLPDSNQPQH

J: TRBJ2-7
V: TRBV2
CDR3: ASSDHRRAGVYEQY

J: TRBJ2-3
V: TRBV9
CDR3: ASSGLLATDTQY

J: TRBJ2-2
V: TRBV6-4
CDR3: ASSDASQGPGELF

J: TRBJ2-5
V: TRBV29-1
CDR3: SASGTGFQETQY

J: TRBJ2-1
V: TRBV6-1
CDR3: ASSPRTGQKVNEQF

J: TRBJ2-3
V: TRBV14
CDR3: ASSHAGVGVTQY

J: TRBJ1-3
V: TRBV10-3
CDR3: AIKGTASGNTIY

J: TRBJ1-1
V: TRBV12-3/TRBV12-4
CDR3: ASRLPDRNTEAF

J: NA
V: TRBV3-1
CDR3: ASSQRISLAAQETQY

J: TRBJ1-5
V: TRBV15
CDR3: ATSSLVPDQPQH

J: TRBJ2-7
V: TRBV6-1
CDR3: ASSEATYEQY

J: TRBJ1-1
V: TRBV7-9
CDR3: ASSSTENTEAF

J: TRBJ1-2
V: TRBV10-3
CDR3: AISGTGTGSYGYT